This T cell receptor (beta chain) appears in the sequencing data of a study of T cell responses to AZD1222 COVID-19 vaccine. General study results and limits: The donor cohort was predominantly white British with a female majority, and clonal diversity may have been underestimated.

The CDR3 is made up of 13 amino acids. V dropped 2 bases and J dropped 14 bases, with 13 bases sitting between them. This clone was counted once. The antigen remains unidentified. Here immunoSEQ multiplex PCR was the method, and the copy in TCRdb shows in-frame clones only, minus some. The repertoire holds 80,000 to 100,000 clones, with 80% to 90% as singletons. Sequenced here: peripheral blood, sampled on day 0 of AZD1222 vaccination. This chain connects TRBV12-3 or TRBV12-4 to TRBJ1-6, with a tentative D call TRBD1 (5 bases). The sequence was obtained from an adult in good health. CDR3 region: CASSLQGFMALHF. In DNA form, the CDR3 reads TGTGCCAGCAGTTTACAGGGTTTCATGGCCCTCCACTTT.